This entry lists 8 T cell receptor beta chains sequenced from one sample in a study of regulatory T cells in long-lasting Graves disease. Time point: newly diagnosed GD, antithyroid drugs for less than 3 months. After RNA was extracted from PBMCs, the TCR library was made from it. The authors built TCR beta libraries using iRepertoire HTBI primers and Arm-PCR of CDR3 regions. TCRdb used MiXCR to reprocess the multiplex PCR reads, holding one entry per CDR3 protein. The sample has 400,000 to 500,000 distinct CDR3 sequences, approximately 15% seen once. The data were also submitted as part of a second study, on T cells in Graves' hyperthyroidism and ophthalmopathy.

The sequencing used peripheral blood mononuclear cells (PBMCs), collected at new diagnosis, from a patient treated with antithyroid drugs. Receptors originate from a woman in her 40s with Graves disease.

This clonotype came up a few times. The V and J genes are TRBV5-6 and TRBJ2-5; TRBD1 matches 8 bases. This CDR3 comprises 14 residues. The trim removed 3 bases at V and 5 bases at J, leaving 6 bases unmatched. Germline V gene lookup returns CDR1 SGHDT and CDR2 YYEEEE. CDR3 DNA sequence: TGTGCCAGCAGCTCGGCAGGGGGCGGGGAGACCCAGTACTTC. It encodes CASSSAGGGETQYF.

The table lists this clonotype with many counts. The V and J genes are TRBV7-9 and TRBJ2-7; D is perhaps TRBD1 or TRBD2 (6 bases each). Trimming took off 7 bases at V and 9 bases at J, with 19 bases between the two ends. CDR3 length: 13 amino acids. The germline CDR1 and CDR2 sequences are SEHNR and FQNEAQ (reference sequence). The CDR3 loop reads CASTKPGAGGQYF. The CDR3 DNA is TGTGCCAGCACCAAACCGGGGGCGGGCGGGCAGTACTTC. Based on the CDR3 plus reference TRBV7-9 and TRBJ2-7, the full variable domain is DTGVSQNPRHKITKRGQNVTFRCDPISEHNRLYWYRQTLGQGPEFLTYFQNEAQLEKSRLLSDRFSAERPKGSFSTLEIQRTEQGDSAMYLCASTKPGAGGQYFGPGTRLTVT.

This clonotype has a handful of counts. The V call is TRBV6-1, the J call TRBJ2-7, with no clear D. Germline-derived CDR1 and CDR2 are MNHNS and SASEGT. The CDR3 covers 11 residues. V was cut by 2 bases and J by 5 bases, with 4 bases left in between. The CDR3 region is CASSEHNEQYF. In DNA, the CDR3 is TGTGCCAGCAGTGAACACAACGAGCAGTACTTC.

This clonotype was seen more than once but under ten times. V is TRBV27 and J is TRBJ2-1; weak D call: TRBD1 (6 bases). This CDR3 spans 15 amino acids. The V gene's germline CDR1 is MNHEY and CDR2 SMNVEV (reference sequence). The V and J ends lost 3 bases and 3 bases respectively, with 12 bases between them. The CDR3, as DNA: TGTGCCAGCAGTTTCGGGACAAGATTCTACAATGAGCAGTTCTTC. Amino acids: CASSFGTRFYNEQFF.

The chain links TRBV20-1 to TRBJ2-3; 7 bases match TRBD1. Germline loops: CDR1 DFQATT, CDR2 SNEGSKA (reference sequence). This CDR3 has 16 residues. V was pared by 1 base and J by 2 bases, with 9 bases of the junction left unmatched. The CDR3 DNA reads TGCAGTGCTAGAGGGGCGGACAGGTCTGCCACAGATACGCAGTATTTT. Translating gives CSARGADRSATDTQYF.

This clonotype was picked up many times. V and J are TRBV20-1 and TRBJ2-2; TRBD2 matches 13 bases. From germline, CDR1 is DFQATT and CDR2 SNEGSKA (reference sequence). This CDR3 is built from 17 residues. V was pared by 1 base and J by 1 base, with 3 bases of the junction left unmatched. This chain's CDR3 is CSARGTSGRLNTGELFF. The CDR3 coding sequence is TGCAGTGCTAGAGGGACTAGCGGGAGATTGAACACCGGGGAGCTGTTTTTT.

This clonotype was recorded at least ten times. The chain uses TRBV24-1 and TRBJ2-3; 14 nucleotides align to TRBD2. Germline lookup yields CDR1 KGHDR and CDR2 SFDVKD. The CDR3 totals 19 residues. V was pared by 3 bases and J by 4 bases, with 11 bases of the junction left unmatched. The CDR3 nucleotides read TGTGCCACCAGTGATCCAGGGGGACTAGCGGGAGAGAGACCAGATACGCAGTATTTT. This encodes CATSDPGGLAGERPDTQYF.

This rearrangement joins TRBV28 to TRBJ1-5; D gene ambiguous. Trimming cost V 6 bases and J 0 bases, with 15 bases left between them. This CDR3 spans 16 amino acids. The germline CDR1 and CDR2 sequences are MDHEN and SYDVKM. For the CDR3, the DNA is TGTGCCAGCAGCACGAGATGGACGGGTAGCAATCAGCCCCAGCATTTT. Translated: CASSTRWTGSNQPQHF.